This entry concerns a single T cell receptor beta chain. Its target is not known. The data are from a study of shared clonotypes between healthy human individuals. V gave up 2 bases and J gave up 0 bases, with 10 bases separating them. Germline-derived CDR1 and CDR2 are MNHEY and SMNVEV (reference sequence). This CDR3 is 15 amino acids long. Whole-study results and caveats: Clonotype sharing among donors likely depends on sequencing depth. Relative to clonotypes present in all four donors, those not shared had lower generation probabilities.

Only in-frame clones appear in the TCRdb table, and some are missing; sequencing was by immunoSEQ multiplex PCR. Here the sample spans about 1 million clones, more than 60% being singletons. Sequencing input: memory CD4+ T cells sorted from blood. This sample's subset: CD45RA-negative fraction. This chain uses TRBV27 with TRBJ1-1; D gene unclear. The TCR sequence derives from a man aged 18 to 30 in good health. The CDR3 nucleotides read TGTGCCAGCAGTTTAAAGTCGGGAGTGAACACTGAAGCTTTCTTT. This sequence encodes CASSLKSGVNTEAFF.